What follows are 3 T cell receptor beta chains derived from one specimen sequenced in a study of shared clonotypes between healthy human individuals. Libraries were prepared by immunoSEQ multiplex PCR; TCRdb keeps only in-frame clonotypes and omits some of them. The table records 2 million or so clones, 85% to 95% of them present only once. Sequencing input: naive CD4+ T cells sorted from blood. Sample subset: CD45RA+ positively selected. These receptor sequences come from a man younger than 35 in good health.

The gene calls are TRBV4-2 and TRBJ2-7; D remains unclear. This CDR3 is 11 amino acids long. Germline-derived CDR1 and CDR2 are LGHNA and YNFKEQ. The V and J ends lost 8 bases and 2 bases respectively, with 7 bases between them. CDR3 sequence (DNA): TGTGCCAGCGGATTCACCTACGAGCAGTACTTC. Residues: CASGFTYEQYF.

This chain links TRBV10-1 with TRBJ2-1; TRBD1 agrees at 8 bases. V dropped 5 bases and J dropped 2; count of bases not matched to a gene: 2. Per germline, CDR1 WNHNN and CDR2 SYGVQD (reference sequence). CDR3 length equals 14 residues. CDR3 sequence reads: CASSTGGTYNEQFF. DNA for the CDR3: TGCGCCAGCAGTACAGGGGGAACCTACAATGAGCAGTTCTTC.

The V and J genes are TRBV10-2 and TRBJ2-5; no clear D gene. V was shortened by 3 bases and J by 5 bases, with 10 bases between the two germline ends. This CDR3 is built from 13 residues. Per germline, CDR1 WSHSY and CDR2 SAAADI. CDR3 bases: TGCGCCAGCAGTGACTGGGCGAAGGAGACCCAGTACTTC. Protein sequence: CASSDWAKETQYF.